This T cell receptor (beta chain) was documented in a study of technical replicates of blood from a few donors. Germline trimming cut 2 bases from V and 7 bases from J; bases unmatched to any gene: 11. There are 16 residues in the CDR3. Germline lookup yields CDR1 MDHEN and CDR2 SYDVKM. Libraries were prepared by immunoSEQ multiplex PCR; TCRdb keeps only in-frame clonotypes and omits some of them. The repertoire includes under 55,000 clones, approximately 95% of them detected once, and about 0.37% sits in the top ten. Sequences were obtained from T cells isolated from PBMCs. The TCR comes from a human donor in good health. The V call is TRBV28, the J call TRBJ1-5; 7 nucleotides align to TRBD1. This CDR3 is CASSLERGGRRQPQHF. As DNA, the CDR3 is TGTGCCAGCAGTTTAGAACGAGGGGGCAGGAGGCAGCCCCAGCATTTT.